This T cell receptor (beta chain) was captured by sequencing in a study of blood T cell repertoires in COVID-19 (dated by TCRdb to 2019 to 2021). Turning to the overall study: Samples from collaborators originated in the United States, Italy and Spain and spanned both the acute and convalescent phases of COVID-19. The samples were drawn from two sources: the first 160 participants of the ongoing ImmuneRACE study, and about 1,300 subjects contributed by 6 global collaborators. Where HLA class I and class II types were available, the types were taken from metadata supplied by the sample provider, not from assay-based typing. Subjects who had been exposed to COVID-19, were actively infected with it, or had recovered from it provided the deeply sampled blood TCRbeta repertoires that made up the dataset. The material from the prospective study consisted of cDNA or gDNA derived from T cells, B-cell-depleted T cells, or PBMCs. Nearly every sample came with metadata listing a de-identified subject ID, COVID-19 status, age in years and sex. The repertoires were released in a freely available public database intended as a resource for research on the immune response to SARS-CoV-2.

Participants in the prospective study were aged 18 to 89 years, lived in 24 United States geographic areas, and enrolled through a virtual design. In the prospective study, participants were assigned to cohorts based on the clinical history participants reported in a screening survey and a study questionnaire. For ImmuneRACE Cohort 3, a participant was defined as recovered based on two consecutive negative NP/OP PCR tests, clearance by a healthcare professional, or resolution of symptoms. In the prospective study, whole blood, serum and a nasopharyngeal or oropharyngeal swab were collected from each participant by mobile phlebotomists. Additional blood draws and questionnaires over an approximately 2-month period could optionally be provided by prospective study participants. Prospective study blood samples were shipped either frozen or at room temperature before DNA extraction. V sheds 2 bases and J sheds 11 bases, leaving 15 bases between their ends. The CDR3 holds 14 amino acids from the cysteine to the phenylalanine. The kept DNA is CDR3 alone, 42 bases in frame from the first base. CDR1 MDHEN and CDR2 SYDVKM are derived from the germline V gene.

TCRbeta CDR3 regions were amplified from genomic DNA using the immunoSEQ Assay, a bias-controlled multiplex PCR. From the authors' description of their analysis: The number of nucleated cells in each sample was estimated by amplification of reference gene primers within the assay. Sequence reads were collapsed and filtered to measure the absolute abundance of every unique TCRbeta CDR3 rearrangement. For each sample, productive Simpson clonality was calculated as the square root of Simpson's diversity index over productive rearrangements. The source is immuneACCESS, and TCRdb retained only in-frame sequences with V and J called. Part of the clones is not carried over; for the studies checked, unresolved V genes explain less than half of this, and the remainder is unexplained. V, J and clone size are those of that table, while D and trimming were read from the DNA. For this sample there are about 400,000 clones; approximately 89% appear just once. The ten biggest clones cover 1.5% to 2% of the sample.

General findings and caveats noted by the study authors: The amount of clinical and demographic metadata varied by source and participant and was provided uncurated.

On this clone itself: It lacks a known antigen. Base qualities are not at hand, and no much larger clone is one base apart.

The chain was built from TRBV28 and TRBJ1-4; TRBD1 is a possible D gene, resting on 6 matching bases. Specimen: PBMCs or T cells enriched from blood (not recorded which). The receptor was derived from a woman in her thirties who had recovered from COVID-19. The DNA sequence follows: TGTGCCAGCAGTTTAACCCCCGGTGGGGGCAAACTGTTTTTT. This sequence encodes CASSLTPGGGKLFF.